The present T cell receptor (beta chain) was sequenced within a study of shared clonotypes between healthy human individuals. Study-wide results and caveats: An anticipated effect of sequencing depth on clonotype sharing among donors was recognized. Sampling used blood alone; tissue repertoires probably differ.

Deep-level running was used for the assay. The assay was immunoSEQ multiplex PCR, and TCRdb's table has in-frame clones only and misses some. Of approximately 1.4 million clones listed, approximately 98% are singletons. The CDR3 contains 14 residues. The germline V and J ends were trimmed by 2 bases and 7 bases, with 15 bases remaining between them. CDR1 and CDR2 (germline): MNHEY, SMNVEV (reference sequence). Details on this clone: Its target is not known.

This chain joins TRBV27 and TRBJ2-7; D unresolved. This receptor was identified in a man aged 25 to 45 in good health. Input material: naive CD4+ T cells sorted from blood. Subset specified: CD45RA+ positively selected. The CDR3, as DNA: TGTGCCAGCAGTTTAGTCGACTTCGATGGGGAGCAGTACTTC. Residues: CASSLVDFDGEQYF.